These T cell receptor beta chains were read from a single sample in a study of T-cell reconstitution after alpha-beta-depleted transplantation in children. TCRdb reanalysed the PCR reads using MiXCR and keeps one entry per CDR3 protein. The table records fewer than 500,000 distinct CDR3 sequences, roughly two fifths of them present only once. The sample here was PBMCs, taken before TCRalphabeta/CD19-depleted stem cell transplant. The source of these receptors is a girl aged 2 to 9 with aplastic anemia, due to receive a stem cell transplant. The CDR3 runs from the conserved cysteine through the conserved F or W. The order of the fields is clone size, D gene, V gene, J gene, CDR3 protein, CDR3 DNA. A D gene is named only where the DNA matches it firmly. Rows may omit the clone size; those that give it use once, few, many or a size class.

clone_size: -
d_call: -
v_call: TRBV2
j_call: TRBJ2-1
cdr3_aa: CASRYNIAQFF
cdr3_nt: TGTGCCAGCAGATATAACATTGCGCAGTTCTTC

clone_size: many
d_call: -
v_call: TRBV28
j_call: TRBJ1-5
cdr3_aa: CASSAGVYSNQPQHF
cdr3_nt: TGTGCCAGCAGCGCTGGGGTTTATAGCAATCAGCCCCAGCATTTT

clone_size: -
d_call: TRBD2
v_call: TRBV7-8
j_call: TRBJ2-7
cdr3_aa: CASSSRGLAGAEQYF
cdr3_nt: TGTGCCAGCAGCTCTCGGGGACTAGCGGGTGCTGAGCAGTACTTC

clone_size: many
d_call: -
v_call: TRBV20-1
j_call: TRBJ2-3
cdr3_aa: CSARGLVGADTQYF
cdr3_nt: TGCAGTGCTAGAGGCCTAGTTGGTGCAGATACGCAGTATTTT

clone_size: -
d_call: TRBD1
v_call: TRBV30
j_call: TRBJ2-5
cdr3_aa: CAWRQGVGETQYF
cdr3_nt: TGTGCCTGGAGACAGGGGGTAGGGGAGACCCAGTACTTC

clone_size: many
d_call: TRBD2
v_call: TRBV7-2
j_call: TRBJ2-7
cdr3_aa: CASTLTSGRYEQYF
cdr3_nt: TGTGCCAGCACCCTAACTAGCGGGAGGTACGAGCAGTACTTC

clone_size: -
d_call: TRBD2
v_call: TRBV4-2
j_call: TRBJ2-1
cdr3_aa: CASSQAHHLIAGGHEQFF
cdr3_nt: TGTGCCAGCAGCCAAGCTCACCACCTTATTGCGGGAGGGCATGAGCAGTTCTTC

clone_size: -
d_call: TRBD2
v_call: TRBV6-5
j_call: TRBJ2-3
cdr3_aa: CASSYSGGKDTQYF
cdr3_nt: TGTGCCAGCAGTTACTCCGGGGGGAAGGATACGCAGTATTTT

clone_size: many
d_call: TRBD1
v_call: TRBV5-4
j_call: TRBJ1-1
cdr3_aa: CASTDRGGNTEAFF
cdr3_nt: TGTGCCAGCACGGACAGGGGAGGGAACACTGAAGCTTTCTTT

clone_size: -
d_call: -
v_call: TRBV5-1
j_call: TRBJ2-1
cdr3_aa: CASGSQGGGYNEQFF
cdr3_nt: TGCGCCAGCGGATCTCAGGGGGGAGGCTACAATGAGCAGTTCTTC

clone_size: -
d_call: TRBD1
v_call: TRBV12-3/TRBV12-4
j_call: TRBJ2-7
cdr3_aa: CASSPQGAQQYF
cdr3_nt: TGTGCCAGCAGCCCACAGGGGGCCCAGCAGTACTTC

clone_size: few
d_call: TRBD2
v_call: TRBV5-4
j_call: TRBJ2-3
cdr3_aa: CASSFLRELDTQYF
cdr3_nt: TGTGCCAGCAGCTTCCTGCGGGAGCTAGATACGCAGTATTTT

clone_size: once
d_call: TRBD1
v_call: TRBV5-5
j_call: TRBJ2-7
cdr3_aa: CASSSGRDREYF
cdr3_nt: TGTGCCAGCAGCTCGGGAAGGGACAGGGAGTACTTC

clone_size: many
d_call: -
v_call: TRBV7-2
j_call: TRBJ2-3
cdr3_aa: CASSYDRGGSTDTQYF
cdr3_nt: TGTGCCAGCAGCTATGACAGGGGAGGGAGCACAGATACGCAGTATTTT

clone_size: -
d_call: TRBD2
v_call: TRBV4-2
j_call: TRBJ2-1
cdr3_aa: CASSPSGSGGYNEQFF
cdr3_nt: TGTGCCAGCAGCCCCTCGGGTAGCGGGGGGTACAATGAGCAGTTCTTC

clone_size: -
d_call: -
v_call: TRBV30
j_call: TRBJ2-5
cdr3_aa: CAWRDGNHYQETQYF
cdr3_nt: TGTGCCTGGAGAGATGGTAATCACTACCAAGAGACCCAGTACTTC

clone_size: -
d_call: -
v_call: TRBV11-1
j_call: TRBJ1-5
cdr3_aa: CASSLNQGNQPQHF
cdr3_nt: TGTGCCAGCAGCTTAAATCAGGGAAATCAGCCCCAGCATTTT

clone_size: -
d_call: TRBD2
v_call: TRBV4-1
j_call: TRBJ2-1
cdr3_aa: CASSPGGTSGDEQFF
cdr3_nt: TGCGCCAGCAGCCCAGGCGGGACTAGCGGGGATGAGCAGTTCTTC

clone_size: -
d_call: -
v_call: TRBV20-1
j_call: TRBJ2-4
cdr3_aa: CSARERAVAKNIQYF
cdr3_nt: TGCAGTGCTAGAGAGAGAGCAGTAGCCAAAAACATTCAGTACTTC

clone_size: -
d_call: -
v_call: TRBV21-1
j_call: TRBJ1-6
cdr3_aa: CASSKVGAGGDSPLHF
cdr3_nt: TGTGCCAGCAGCAAAGTTGGGGCAGGGGGCGATTCACCCCTCCACTTT

clone_size: -
d_call: -
v_call: TRBV20-1
j_call: TRBJ2-3
cdr3_aa: CSATPNTDTQYF
cdr3_nt: TGCAGTGCTACTCCTAATACAGATACGCAGTATTTT

clone_size: -
d_call: -
v_call: TRBV20-1
j_call: TRBJ2-5
cdr3_aa: CSARDHSQETQYF
cdr3_nt: TGCAGTGCTAGAGACCACAGCCAAGAGACCCAGTACTTC

clone_size: once
d_call: -
v_call: TRBV6-5
j_call: TRBJ2-1
cdr3_aa: CASSYRGYSYNEQFF
cdr3_nt: TGTGCCAGCAGTTACAGGGGTTACTCCTACAATGAGCAGTTCTTC

clone_size: many
d_call: -
v_call: TRBV5-6
j_call: TRBJ2-5
cdr3_aa: CASSLVVSRQETQYF
cdr3_nt: TGTGCCAGCAGCTTGGTAGTCAGCCGGCAAGAGACCCAGTACTTC

clone_size: -
d_call: TRBD1
v_call: TRBV5-6
j_call: TRBJ1-1
cdr3_aa: CASSFSGTGVWSFF
cdr3_nt: TGTGCCAGCAGCTTCTCCGGGACAGGGGTATGGTCTTTCTTT

clone_size: many
d_call: TRBD1
v_call: TRBV7-9
j_call: TRBJ1-1
cdr3_aa: CASSGQANTEAFF
cdr3_nt: TGTGCCAGCTCCGGACAGGCGAACACTGAAGCTTTCTTT

clone_size: -
d_call: TRBD2
v_call: TRBV5-1
j_call: TRBJ2-3
cdr3_aa: CASSGGLAADTQYF
cdr3_nt: TGCGCCAGCAGCGGCGGACTAGCGGCAGATACGCAGTATTTT

clone_size: once
d_call: TRBD1
v_call: TRBV7-8
j_call: TRBJ1-5
cdr3_aa: CASSSDRGRGQPQHF
cdr3_nt: TGTGCCAGCAGCTCGGACAGGGGTAGGGGTCAGCCCCAGCATTTT

clone_size: -
d_call: -
v_call: TRBV6-5
j_call: TRBJ2-3
cdr3_aa: CASSYRDSTVDTQYF
cdr3_nt: TGTGCCAGCAGTTACCGGGACTCTACAGTAGATACGCAGTATTTT

clone_size: -
d_call: -
v_call: TRBV7-2
j_call: TRBJ2-3
cdr3_aa: CASSPIADTQYF
cdr3_nt: TGTGCCAGCAGCCCTATAGCAGATACGCAGTATTTT

clone_size: few
d_call: TRBD2
v_call: TRBV20-1
j_call: TRBJ2-5
cdr3_aa: CSARLAGYQETQYF
cdr3_nt: TGCAGTGCAAGACTAGCTGGGTACCAAGAGACCCAGTACTTC

clone_size: few
d_call: -
v_call: TRBV3-1
j_call: TRBJ2-7
cdr3_aa: CASSQGGGWESVQYF
cdr3_nt: TGTGCCAGCAGCCAAGGCGGGGGCTGGGAGAGTGTGCAGTACTTC

clone_size: few
d_call: -
v_call: TRBV30
j_call: TRBJ2-3
cdr3_aa: CARSGGPPADTQYF
cdr3_nt: TGTGCCCGGTCCGGGGGGCCCCCAGCAGATACGCAGTATTTT

clone_size: -
d_call: -
v_call: TRBV29-1
j_call: TRBJ2-3
cdr3_aa: CSVEPPGWGADTQYF
cdr3_nt: TGCAGCGTTGAACCTCCCGGGTGGGGCGCAGATACGCAGTATTTT

clone_size: few
d_call: TRBD2
v_call: TRBV28
j_call: TRBJ2-5
cdr3_aa: CASSWPGLAGGDQETQYF
cdr3_nt: TGTGCCAGCAGCTGGCCGGGACTAGCGGGAGGGGATCAAGAGACCCAGTACTTC

clone_size: -
d_call: TRBD1
v_call: TRBV6-5
j_call: TRBJ2-7
cdr3_aa: CASSYSMTGGEQYF
cdr3_nt: TGTGCCAGCAGTTACTCCATGACAGGGGGCGAGCAGTACTTC

clone_size: -
d_call: TRBD1
v_call: TRBV5-1
j_call: TRBJ1-6
cdr3_aa: CASSAGGQENSPLHF
cdr3_nt: TGCGCCAGCAGCGCAGGGGGACAGGAAAATTCACCCCTCCACTTT

clone_size: -
d_call: -
v_call: TRBV11-3
j_call: TRBJ2-1
cdr3_aa: CASSFSPLVSHEQFF
cdr3_nt: TGTGCCAGCAGCTTTTCCCCTCTAGTGAGCCATGAGCAGTTCTTC

clone_size: many
d_call: -
v_call: TRBV7-2
j_call: TRBJ1-5
cdr3_aa: CASSLVRDQPQHF
cdr3_nt: TGTGCCAGCAGCTTAGTCCGGGATCAGCCCCAGCATTTT

clone_size: -
d_call: TRBD1
v_call: TRBV20-1
j_call: TRBJ1-5
cdr3_aa: CSARDTGGRNQPQHF
cdr3_nt: TGCAGTGCTAGAGATACAGGGGGAAGGAATCAGCCCCAGCATTTT